The T cell receptor beta chain under discussion was sequenced for a study of neoadjuvant anti-PD-1 for oral cavity cancer. The overall study: Patients without progression received a fourth nivolumab dose around day 43, then surgical resection on days 50-56. Study-level findings and limits: With a few patients per group, TCR findings need larger cohorts.

The patients had HPV-negative, locally advanced oral cavity squamous cell carcinoma. This clone occurred once. Its antigen is unknown. Produced via immunoSEQ multiplex PCR; TCRdb's table is partial and in-frame only. The repertoire holds approximately 13,000 clones, with 60% to 70% as singletons. The CDR3 spans 18 residues. Germline V gene sequence: CDR1 MGHRA, CDR2 YSYEKL. V trimming: 0 bases; J trimming: 3 bases; junction bases outside the gene matches: 9. The receptor was isolated from a person aged 35-79 years with oral cavity squamous cell carcinoma. This chain links TRBV4-1 with TRBJ2-7, with 12 nucleotides matching TRBD2. The sequencing used PBMCs, collected before nivolumab (anti-PD-1) treatment. CDR3 DNA sequence: TGCGCCAGCAGCCAAGATAGCCTGACTAGCGGGAGTCGCTACGAGCAGTACTTC. It yields the protein CASSQDSLTSGSRYEQYF.